This T cell receptor (beta chain) was captured in a study of blood T cell repertoires in COVID-19. Generated by immunoSEQ multiplex PCR, the TCRdb table keeps only in-frame clones and is missing some. The table lists roughly 56,000 clones, over 75% of them singletons. The CDR3 contains 15 residues. Germline V CDR1 and CDR2: LGHDT, YNNKEL (reference sequence). With 4 bases clipped from V and 6 bases from J, the junction kept 5 bases outside the gene matches. This TCR came from a human donor in a cohort sampled during active COVID-19. The chain has TRBV3-1 (or the pseudogene TRBV3-2) and TRBJ2-7; TRBD2 matches at 14 bases. Sequencing was performed on peripheral blood. DNA for the CDR3: TGTGCCAGCAGCCCGGGGACTAGCGGGAGAGGCGAGCAGTACTTC. This encodes CASSPGTSGRGEQYF.